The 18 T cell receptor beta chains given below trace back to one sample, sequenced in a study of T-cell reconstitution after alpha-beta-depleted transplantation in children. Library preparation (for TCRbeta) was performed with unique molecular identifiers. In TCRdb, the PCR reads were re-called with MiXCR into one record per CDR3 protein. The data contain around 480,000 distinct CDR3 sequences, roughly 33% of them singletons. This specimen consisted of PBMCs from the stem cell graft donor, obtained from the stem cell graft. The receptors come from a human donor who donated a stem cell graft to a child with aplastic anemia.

The CDR3 here is CASSYGQPVIGADTQYF. In nucleotides, the CDR3 is TGTGCCAGCAGTTACGGACAGCCCGTAATTGGGGCAGATACGCAGTATTTT. The V gene is TRBV6-5, the J gene TRBJ2-3, with D maybe TRBD1 (6 bases). The CDR3 totals 17 residues. Trimming took 2 bases from V and 4 from J, leaving 19 bases between them. The germline gives CDR1 MNHEY, CDR2 SVGAGI.

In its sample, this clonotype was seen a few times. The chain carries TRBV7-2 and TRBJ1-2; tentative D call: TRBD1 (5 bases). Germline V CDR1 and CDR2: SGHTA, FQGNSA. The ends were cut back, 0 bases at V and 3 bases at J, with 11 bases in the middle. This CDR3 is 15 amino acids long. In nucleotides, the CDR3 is TGTGCCAGCAGCTTAGCACCCGGGACGGACTATGGCTACACCTTC. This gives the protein CASSLAPGTDYGYTF. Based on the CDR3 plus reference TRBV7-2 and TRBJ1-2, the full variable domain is GAGVSQSPSNKVTEKGKDVELRCDPISGHTALYWYRQSLGQGLEFLIYFQGNSAPDKSGLPSDRFSAERTGGSVSTLTIQRTQQEDSAVYLCASSLAPGTDYGYTFGSGTRLTVV.

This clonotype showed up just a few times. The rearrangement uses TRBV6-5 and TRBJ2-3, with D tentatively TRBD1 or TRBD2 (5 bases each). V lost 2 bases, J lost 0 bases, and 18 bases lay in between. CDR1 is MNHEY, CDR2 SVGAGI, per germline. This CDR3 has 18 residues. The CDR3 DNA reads TGTGCCAGCAGTTACGAGGGACGGATCCCGCCTAGCACAGATACGCAGTATTTT. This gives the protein CASSYEGRIPPSTDTQYF.

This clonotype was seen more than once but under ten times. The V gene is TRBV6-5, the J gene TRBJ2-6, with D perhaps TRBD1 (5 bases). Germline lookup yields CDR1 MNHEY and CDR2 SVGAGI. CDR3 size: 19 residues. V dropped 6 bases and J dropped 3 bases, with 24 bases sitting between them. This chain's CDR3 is CASSILMDKVVDGANVLTF. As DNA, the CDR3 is TGTGCCAGCAGCATACTCATGGACAAGGTCGTAGATGGGGCCAACGTCCTGACTTTC.

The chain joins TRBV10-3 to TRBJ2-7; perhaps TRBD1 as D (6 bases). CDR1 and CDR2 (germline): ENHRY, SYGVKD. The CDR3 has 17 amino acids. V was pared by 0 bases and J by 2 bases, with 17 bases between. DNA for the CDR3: TGTGCCATCAGTGAGTCGAGCCCCACGACAGGCACCTACGAGCAGTACGTC. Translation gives CAISESSPTTGTYEQYV.

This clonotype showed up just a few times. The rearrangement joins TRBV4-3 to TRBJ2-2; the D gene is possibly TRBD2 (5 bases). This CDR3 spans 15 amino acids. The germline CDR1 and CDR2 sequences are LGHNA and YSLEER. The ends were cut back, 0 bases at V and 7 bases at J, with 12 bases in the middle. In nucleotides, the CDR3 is TGCGCCAGCAGCCAAGAAGAGGGAGCTGGCGGGGAGCTGTTTTTT. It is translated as CASSQEEGAGGELFF.

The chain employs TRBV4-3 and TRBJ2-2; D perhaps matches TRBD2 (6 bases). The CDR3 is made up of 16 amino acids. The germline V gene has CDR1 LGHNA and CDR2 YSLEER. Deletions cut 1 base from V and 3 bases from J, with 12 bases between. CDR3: CASSQGYGEDTGELFF. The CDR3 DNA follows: TGCGCCAGCAGCCAAGGATACGGGGAGGACACCGGGGAGCTGTTTTTT.

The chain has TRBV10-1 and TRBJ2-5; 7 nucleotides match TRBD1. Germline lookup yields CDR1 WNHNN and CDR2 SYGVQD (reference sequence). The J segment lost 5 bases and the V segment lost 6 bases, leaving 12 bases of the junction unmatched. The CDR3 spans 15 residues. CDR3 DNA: TGCGCCAGCAGGGGGAAGATGTCACAGGGGGAGACCCAGTACTTC. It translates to CASRGKMSQGETQYF.

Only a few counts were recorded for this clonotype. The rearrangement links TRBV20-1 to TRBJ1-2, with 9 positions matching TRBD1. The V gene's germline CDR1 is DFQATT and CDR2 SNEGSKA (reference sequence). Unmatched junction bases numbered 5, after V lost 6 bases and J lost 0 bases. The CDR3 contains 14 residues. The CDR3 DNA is TGCAGTGCGGAGGACAGGGGCCCTAACTATGGCTACACCTTC. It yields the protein CSAEDRGPNYGYTF.

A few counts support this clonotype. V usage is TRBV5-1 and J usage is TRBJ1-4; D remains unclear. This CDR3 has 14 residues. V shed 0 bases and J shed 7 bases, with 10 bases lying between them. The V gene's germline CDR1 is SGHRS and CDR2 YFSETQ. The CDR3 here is CASSLVAEGEKLFF. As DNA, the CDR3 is TGCGCCAGCAGCTTGGTTGCAGAGGGTGAAAAACTGTTTTTT.

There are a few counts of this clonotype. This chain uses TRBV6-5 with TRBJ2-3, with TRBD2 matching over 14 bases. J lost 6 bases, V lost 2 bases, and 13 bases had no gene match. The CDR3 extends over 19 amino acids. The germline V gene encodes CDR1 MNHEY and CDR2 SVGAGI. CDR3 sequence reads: CASSYTYSGTSGRWDTQYF. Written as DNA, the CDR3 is TGTGCCAGCAGTTACACCTACTCCGGGACTAGCGGGAGATGGGATACGCAGTATTTT.

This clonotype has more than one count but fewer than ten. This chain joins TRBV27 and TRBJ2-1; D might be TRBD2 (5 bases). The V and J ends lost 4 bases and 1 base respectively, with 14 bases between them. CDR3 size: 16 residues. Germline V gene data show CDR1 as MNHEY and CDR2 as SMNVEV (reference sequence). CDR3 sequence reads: CASSSISDLSYNEQFF. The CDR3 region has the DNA TGTGCCAGCAGTTCAATTAGCGACCTTTCCTACAATGAGCAGTTCTTC.

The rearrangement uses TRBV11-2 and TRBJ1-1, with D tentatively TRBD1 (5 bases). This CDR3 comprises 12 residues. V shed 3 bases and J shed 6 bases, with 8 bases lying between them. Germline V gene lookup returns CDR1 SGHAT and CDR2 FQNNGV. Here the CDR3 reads CASSFLTAEAFF. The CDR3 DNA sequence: TGTGCCAGCAGCTTCTTGACAGCTGAAGCTTTCTTT.

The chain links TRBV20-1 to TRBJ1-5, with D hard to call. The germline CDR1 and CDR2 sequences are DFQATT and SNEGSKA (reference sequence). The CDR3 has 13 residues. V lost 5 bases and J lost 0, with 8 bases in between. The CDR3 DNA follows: TGCAGTGCTGCCCGTGGTAGCAATCAGCCCCAGCATTTT. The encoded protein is CSAARGSNQPQHF.

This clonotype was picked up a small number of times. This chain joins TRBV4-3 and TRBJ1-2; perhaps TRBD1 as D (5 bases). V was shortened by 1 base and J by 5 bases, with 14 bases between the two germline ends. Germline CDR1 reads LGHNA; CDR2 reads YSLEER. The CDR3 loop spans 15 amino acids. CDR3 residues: CASSQGGGGGYGYTF. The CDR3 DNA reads TGCGCCAGCAGCCAAGGTGGCGGGGGAGGGTATGGCTACACCTTC.

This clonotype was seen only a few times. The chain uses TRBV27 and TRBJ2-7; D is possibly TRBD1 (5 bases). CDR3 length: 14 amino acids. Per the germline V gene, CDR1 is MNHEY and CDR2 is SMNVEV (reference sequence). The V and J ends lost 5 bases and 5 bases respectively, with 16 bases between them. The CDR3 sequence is CASSLQGFWNEQYV. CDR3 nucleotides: TGTGCCAGCAGTCTGCAGGGATTTTGGAACGAGCAGTACGTC.

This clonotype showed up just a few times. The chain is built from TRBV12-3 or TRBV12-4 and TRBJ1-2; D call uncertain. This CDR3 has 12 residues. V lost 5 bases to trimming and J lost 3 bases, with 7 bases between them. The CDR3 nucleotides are TGTGCCAGCAGTGCGGATGACTATGGCTACACCTTC. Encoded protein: CASSADDYGYTF.

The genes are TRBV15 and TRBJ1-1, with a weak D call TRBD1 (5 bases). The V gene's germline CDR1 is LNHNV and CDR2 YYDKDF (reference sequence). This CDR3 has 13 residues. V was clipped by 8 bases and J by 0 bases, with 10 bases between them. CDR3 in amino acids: CATAGRMNTEAFF. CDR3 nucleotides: TGTGCCACCGCGGGACGGATGAACACTGAAGCTTTCTTT.